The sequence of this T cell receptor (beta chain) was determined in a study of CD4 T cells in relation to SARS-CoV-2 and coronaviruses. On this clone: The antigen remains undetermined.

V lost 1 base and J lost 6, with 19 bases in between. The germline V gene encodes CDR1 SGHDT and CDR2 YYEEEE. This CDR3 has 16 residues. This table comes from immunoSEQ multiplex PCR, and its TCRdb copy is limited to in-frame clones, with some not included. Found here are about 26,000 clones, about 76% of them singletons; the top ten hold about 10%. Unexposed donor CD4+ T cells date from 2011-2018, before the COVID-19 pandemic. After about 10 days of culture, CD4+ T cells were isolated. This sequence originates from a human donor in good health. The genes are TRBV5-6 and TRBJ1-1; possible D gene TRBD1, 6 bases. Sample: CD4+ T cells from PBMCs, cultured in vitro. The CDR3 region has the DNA TGTGCCAGCAGCTTGTTGGGGGGCGCTACGAGGGCTGAAGCTTTCTTT. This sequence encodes CASSLLGGATRAEAFF. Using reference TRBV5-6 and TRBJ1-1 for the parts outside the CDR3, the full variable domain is DAGVTQSPTHLIKTRGQQVTLRCSPKSGHDTVSWYQQALGQGPQFIFQYYEEEERQRGNFPDRFSGHQFPNYSSELNVNALLLGDSALYLCASSLLGGATRAEAFFGQGTRLTVV.